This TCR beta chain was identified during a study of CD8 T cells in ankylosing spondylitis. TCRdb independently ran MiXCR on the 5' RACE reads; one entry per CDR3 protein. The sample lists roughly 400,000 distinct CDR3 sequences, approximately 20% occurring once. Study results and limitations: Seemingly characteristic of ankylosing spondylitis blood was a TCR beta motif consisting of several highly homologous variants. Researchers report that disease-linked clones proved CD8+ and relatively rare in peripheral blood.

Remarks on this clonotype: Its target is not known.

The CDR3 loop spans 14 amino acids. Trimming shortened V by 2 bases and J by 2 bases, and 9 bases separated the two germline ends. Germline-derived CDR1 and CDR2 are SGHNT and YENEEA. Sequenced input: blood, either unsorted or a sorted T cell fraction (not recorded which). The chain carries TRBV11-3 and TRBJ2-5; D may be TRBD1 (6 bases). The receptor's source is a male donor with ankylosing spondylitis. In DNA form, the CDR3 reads TGTGCCAGCAGCTTAAGGACAGTTCAAGAGACCCAGTACTTC. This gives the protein CASSLRTVQETQYF.